The entry below gives a single TCR beta chain sequence along with its context. Antigen unknown. The data were taken from a study of T cell responses to AZD1222 COVID-19 vaccine. Profiling relied on immunoSEQ multiplex PCR, and the TCRdb table lists in-frame clones only, not all of them. Of some 170,000 clones in the sample, roughly 90% were seen once. Study outcomes and limitations: Regions left unmutated in variants are reportedly the target of nearly half of spike-specific TCRs. A mostly white British donor set with more females was recruited, and clonal diversity was possibly underestimated. Elevations in Spike-specific TCR breadth and depth followed administration of two AZD1222 doses.

Looked up from germline, CDR1 is SEHNR and CDR2 is FQNEAQ (reference sequence). The V and J ends lost 5 bases and 2 bases, in that order; junction bases with no gene match: 5. The CDR3 spans 16 residues. This clonotype was obtained from an adult who received the AZD1222 COVID-19 vaccine. The genes are TRBV7-9 and TRBJ2-1; 11 nucleotides match TRBD2. Sequencing used peripheral blood, obtained 28 days after the second AZD1222 dose. CDR3 sequence (DNA): TGTGCCAGCAGCCCACTTAGCGGGGGGGCCTACAATGAGCAGTTCTTC. Residues: CASSPLSGGAYNEQFF.